A single TCR beta chain is shown here with its context. Its cognate antigen is unknown. Germline values: CDR1 SGHTA, CDR2 FQGNSA. The CDR3 loop spans 15 amino acids. Trimming took 3 bases from V and 2 from J, leaving 14 bases between them. The data belong to a study of beta chain features in type 1 diabetes. Background on the study: Age, gender, cell numbers and subset yield matched between patients and controls.

CD4+ cells of the naive, central memory, regulatory and stem cell-like memory types were sorted via CD45RO/CCR7/CD25/CD127/CD95/CD27. Since all of the isolated RNA was reverse transcribed, expressed TCRB transcripts were what got sequenced. Using immunoSEQ multiplex PCR, the repertoire was profiled, and TCRdb retains in-frame clones only, with some absent. The top ten clones hold 0.09% to 0.15% of a sample with around 690,000 clones, approximately 13% of them seen once. Study results and limitations: Shortening of TCRB CDR3s, moderate but significant, appeared in all four CD4+ subsets of Type 1 diabetes patients. There was a possibility that cDNA sequencing over-represented cells with high TCR expression.

The V gene is TRBV7-2, the J gene TRBJ2-7; D may be TRBD2 (5 bases). Sequencing used naive CD4+ T cells from blood. This TCR was recovered from a man younger than 40 with type 1 diabetes. Here the CDR3 reads CASSLVSDSTYEQYF. Here the CDR3 DNA reads TGTGCCAGCAGCTTGGTTTCGGACTCAACCTACGAGCAGTACTTC.